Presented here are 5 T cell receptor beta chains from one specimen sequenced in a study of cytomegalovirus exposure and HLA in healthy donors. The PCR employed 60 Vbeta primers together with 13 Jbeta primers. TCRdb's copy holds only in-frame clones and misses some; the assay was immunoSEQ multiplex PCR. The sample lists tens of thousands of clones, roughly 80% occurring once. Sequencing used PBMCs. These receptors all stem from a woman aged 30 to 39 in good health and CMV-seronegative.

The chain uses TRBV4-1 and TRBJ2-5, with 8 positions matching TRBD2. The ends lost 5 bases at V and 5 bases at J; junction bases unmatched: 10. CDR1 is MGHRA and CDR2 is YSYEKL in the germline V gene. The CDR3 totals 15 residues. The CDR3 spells CASSFAYRGGETQYF. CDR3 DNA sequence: TGCGCCAGCAGCTTCGCCTATCGGGGGGGTGAGACCCAGTACTTC.

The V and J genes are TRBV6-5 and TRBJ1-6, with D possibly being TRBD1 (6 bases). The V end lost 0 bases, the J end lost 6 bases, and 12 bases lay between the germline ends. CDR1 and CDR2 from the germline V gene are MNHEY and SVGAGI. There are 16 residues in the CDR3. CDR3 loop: CASSYSPGQPNSPLHF. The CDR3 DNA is TGTGCCAGCAGTTACTCTCCGGGACAACCTAATTCACCCCTCCACTTT.

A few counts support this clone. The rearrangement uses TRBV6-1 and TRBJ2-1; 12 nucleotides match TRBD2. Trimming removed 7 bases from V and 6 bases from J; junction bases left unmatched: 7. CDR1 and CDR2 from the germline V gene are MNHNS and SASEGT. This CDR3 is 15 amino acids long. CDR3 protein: CASNLLAGGGNEQFF. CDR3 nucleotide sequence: TGTGCCAGCAATCTACTAGCGGGGGGCGGCAATGAGCAGTTCTTC.

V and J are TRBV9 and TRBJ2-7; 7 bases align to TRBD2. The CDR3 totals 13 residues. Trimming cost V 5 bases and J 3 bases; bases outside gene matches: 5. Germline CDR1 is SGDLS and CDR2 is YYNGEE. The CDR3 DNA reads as TGTGCCAGCAGTCCTAGCGGTTTCTACGAGCAGTACTTC. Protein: CASSPSGFYEQYF.

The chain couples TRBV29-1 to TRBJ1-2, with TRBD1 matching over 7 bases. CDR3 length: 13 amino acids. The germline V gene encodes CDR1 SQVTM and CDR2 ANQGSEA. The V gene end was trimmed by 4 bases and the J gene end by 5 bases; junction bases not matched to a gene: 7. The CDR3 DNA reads TGCAGCGTTGGAAGGGGGCTGGGTTATGGCTACACCTTC. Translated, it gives CSVGRGLGYGYTF. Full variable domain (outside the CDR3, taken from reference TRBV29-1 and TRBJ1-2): SAVISQKPSRDICQRGTSLTIQCQVDSQVTMMFWYRQQPGQSLTLIATANQGSEATYESGFVIDKFPISRPNLTFSTLTVSNMSPEDSSIYLCSVGRGLGYGYTFGSGTRLTVV.